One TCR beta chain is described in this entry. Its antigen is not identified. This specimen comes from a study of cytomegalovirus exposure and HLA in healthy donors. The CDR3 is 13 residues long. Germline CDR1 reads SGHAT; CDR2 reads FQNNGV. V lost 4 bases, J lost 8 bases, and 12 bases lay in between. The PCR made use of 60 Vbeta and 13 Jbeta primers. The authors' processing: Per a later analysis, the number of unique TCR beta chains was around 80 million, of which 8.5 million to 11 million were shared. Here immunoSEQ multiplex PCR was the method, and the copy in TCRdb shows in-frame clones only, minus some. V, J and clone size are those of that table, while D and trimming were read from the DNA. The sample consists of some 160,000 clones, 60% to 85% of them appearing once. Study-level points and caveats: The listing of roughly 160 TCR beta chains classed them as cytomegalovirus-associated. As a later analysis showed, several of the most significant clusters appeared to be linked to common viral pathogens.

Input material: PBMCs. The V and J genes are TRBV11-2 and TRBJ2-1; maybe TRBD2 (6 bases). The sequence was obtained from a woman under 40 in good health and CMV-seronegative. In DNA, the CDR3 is TGTGCCAGCAGCTCAACTTGGAGGGATGAGCAGTTCTTC. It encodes CASSSTWRDEQFF. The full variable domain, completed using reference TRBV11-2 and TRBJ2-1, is EAGVAQSPRYKIIEKRQSVAFWCNPISGHATLYWYQQILGQGPKLLIQFQNNGVVDDSQLPKDRFSAERLKGVDSTLKIQPAKLEDSAVYLCASSSTWRDEQFFGPGTRLTVL.